Below, 18 T cell receptor beta chains from the same sample are listed, as sequenced in a study of blood T cell repertoires in COVID-19. Using immunoSEQ multiplex PCR, the repertoire was profiled, and TCRdb retains in-frame clones only, with some absent. There are under 250,000 clones in the sample; over 75% occur only once, and 11% lies in the top ten. Material: peripheral blood. The receptor source for this set is a man over 45 with COVID-19, enrolled during active disease.

The chain employs TRBV7-8 and TRBJ1-1; perhaps TRBD1 as D (5 bases). The CDR3 consists of 14 residues. Trimming took off 2 bases at V and 7 bases at J, with 14 bases between the two ends. Germline CDR1 and CDR2: SGHVS and FQNEAQ. CDR3 in amino acids: CASSLYSGENEAFF. CDR3 sequence (DNA): TGTGCCAGCAGCTTATATTCGGGGGAGAATGAAGCTTTCTTT.

This clone appeared a single time. The gene calls are TRBV7-2 and TRBJ2-3; 9 bases line up with TRBD2. Germline loops: CDR1 SGHTA, CDR2 FQGNSA. Germline trimming cut 1 base from V and 4 bases from J; bases unmatched to any gene: 6. The CDR3 length is 16 residues. CDR3 protein: CASSLGDGGGADTQYF. The CDR3 bases are TGTGCCAGCAGCTTAGGAGATGGCGGGGGGGCAGATACGCAGTATTTT. Together with reference TRBV7-2 and TRBJ2-3, the CDR3 gives the full variable domain: GAGVSQSPSNKVTEKGKDVELRCDPISGHTALYWYRQSLGQGLEFLIYFQGNSAPDKSGLPSDRFSAERTGGSVSTLTIQRTQQEDSAVYLCASSLGDGGGADTQYFGPGTRLTVL.

The chain uses TRBV6-5 and TRBJ1-6, with 10 bases matching TRBD1. Germline V gene sequence: CDR1 MNHEY, CDR2 SVGAGI. With 5 bases clipped from V and 9 bases from J, the junction kept 7 bases outside the gene matches. The CDR3 totals 15 residues. Here the CDR3 DNA reads TGTGCCAGCAGTAGGGACAGGGGAGGAAGTTCACCCCTCCACTTT. This translates into CASSRDRGGSSPLHF.

The chain uses TRBV18 and TRBJ2-2; 11 positions match TRBD2. CDR1 KGHSH and CDR2 LQKENI come from the germline V gene. The CDR3 is 15 amino acids. J lost 3 bases, V lost 3 bases, and 0 bases had no gene match. CDR3 DNA sequence: TGTGCCAGCTCACCGGGACTAGCGGACACCGGGGAGCTGTTTTTT. Its translation: CASSPGLADTGELFF.

The chain combines TRBV2 with TRBJ2-2, with no clear D. With 4 bases removed from V and 6 bases from J, the gap between germline ends came to 12 bases. The CDR3 extends over 14 amino acids. Germline-derived CDR1 and CDR2 are SNHLY and FYNNEI. In DNA, the CDR3 is TGTGCCAGCAGTGTGGTTCTTCTAGCCGGGGAGCTGTTTTTT. It codes for CASSVVLLAGELFF.

The rearrangement joins TRBV18 to TRBJ2-5; maybe TRBD2 (5 bases). V lost 0 bases and J 5 bases, leaving 13 bases between the germline ends. This CDR3 is 15 amino acids long. Germline V gene data show CDR1 as KGHSH and CDR2 as LQKENI. CDR3 in DNA: TGTGCCAGCTCACCACCGTCTAGCAGCGACGAGACCCAGTACTTC. Its translation is CASSPPSSSDETQYF.

This clone was counted between two and nine times. This chain joins TRBV19 and TRBJ1-4; D might be TRBD1 (5 bases). The CDR3 runs 13 residues. CDR1 LNHDA and CDR2 SQIVND come from the germline V gene (reference sequence). The V end lost 5 bases, the J end lost 6 bases, and 10 bases lay between the germline ends. In DNA, the CDR3 is TGTGCCAGTAGTTACAGGATCGATGAAAAACTGTTTTTT. The encoded protein is CASSYRIDEKLFF.

This clone was recorded only once. The V and J genes are TRBV30 and TRBJ2-7; possibly TRBD1 for D (6 bases). This CDR3 has 13 amino acids. Germline CDR1 is GTSNPN and CDR2 is SVGIG (reference sequence). Between the trimmed V and J ends, which lost 2 bases and 3 bases, there was a span of 11 bases. The CDR3 bases are TGTGCCTGGAGTAAAGGGGGAAACTACGAGCAGTACTTC. This gives the protein CAWSKGGNYEQYF.

V is TRBV3-1 (or the pseudogene TRBV3-2) and J is TRBJ2-5; 13 bases are a match to TRBD2. Germline V lookup: CDR1 LGHDT, CDR2 YNNKEL (reference sequence). J lost 5 bases, V lost 6 bases, and 9 bases had no gene match. This CDR3 is 16 amino acids long. CDR3 sequence (DNA): TGTGCCAGCAGTTACCCGGGACTAGCGGGGTTGGAGACCCAGTACTTC. This sequence encodes CASSYPGLAGLETQYF.

The chain is built from TRBV20-1 and TRBJ1-2; no clear D gene. In germline, CDR1 is DFQATT, CDR2 SNEGSKA (reference sequence). This CDR3 has 8 amino acids. V lost 4 bases, J lost 13 bases, and 7 bases lay in between. The CDR3 is CSATGGTF. CDR3 bases: TGCAGTGCTACCGGTGGCACCTTC.

The V gene is TRBV27, the J gene TRBJ2-1, with 10 bases identical to TRBD2. CDR1 and CDR2 (germline): MNHEY, SMNVEV (reference sequence). The CDR3 covers 16 residues. V trimming: 3 bases; J trimming: 5 bases; junction bases outside the gene matches: 7. Written as DNA, the CDR3 is TGTGCCAGCAGTTTTTCGACTAGCGGGCGAAACAATGAGCAGTTCTTC. It encodes CASSFSTSGRNNEQFF.

This chain joins TRBV19 and TRBJ2-2; tentative D call: TRBD2 (6 bases). CDR3 length: 15 amino acids. Germline loops: CDR1 LNHDA, CDR2 SQIVND (reference sequence). Trimming removed 3 bases from V and 1 base from J, with 9 bases in between. The CDR3 here is CASSISAGNTGELFF. CDR3 in DNA: TGTGCCAGTAGTATCTCAGCGGGGAACACCGGGGAGCTGTTTTTT. Combining the CDR3 with reference TRBV19 and TRBJ2-2 gives the whole variable domain DGGITQSPKYLFRKEGQNVTLSCEQNLNHDAMYWYRQDPGQGLRLIYYSQIVNDFQKGDIAEGYSVSREKKESFPLTVTSAQKNPTAFYLCASSISAGNTGELFFGEGSRLTVL.

V gene TRBV6-5 combines with J gene TRBJ1-2, with D possibly matching TRBD1 (6 bases). The CDR3 is 15 residues long. V was pared by 2 bases and J by 4 bases, with 14 bases between. Germline assignment: CDR1 MNHEY and CDR2 SVGAGI. The CDR3 nucleotides are TGTGCCAGCAGTTACAATCAAATAGGGGGCTATGGCTACACCTTC. This gives the protein CASSYNQIGGYGYTF.

This clone appeared once. This chain connects TRBV21-1 to TRBJ2-7; TRBD1, the table's D call, lacks a check against the DNA. TRBV21-1 is a listed pseudogene. The CDR3 contains 17 residues. This CDR3 reads CASRGPRKGRTSYEQYF. CDR3 nucleotide sequence: TGTGCCAGCAGGGGCCCCCGTAAAGGTCGTACCTCCTACGAGCAGTACTTC.

V is TRBV29-1 and J is TRBJ2-2; D not resolved. Germline CDR1 is SQVTM and CDR2 is ANQGSEA. The CDR3 has 15 amino acids. Trimming took 4 bases from V and 5 from J, leaving 17 bases between them. DNA of the CDR3: TGCAGCGTTGGGATAGCCGGAACCGATACCGGGGAGCTGTTTTTT. As protein: CSVGIAGTDTGELFF.

The chain couples TRBV7-3 to TRBJ1-1, with TRBD1 matching over 7 bases. Germline loops: CDR1 SGHTA, CDR2 FQGTGA. V lost 5 bases, J lost 3 bases, and 9 bases stayed unmatched. This CDR3 is built from 15 residues. The CDR3 reads CASSLRGTDDTEAFF. For the CDR3, the DNA is TGTGCCAGCAGCCTCCGCGGGACAGATGACACTGAAGCTTTCTTT.

The rearrangement joins TRBV4-1 to TRBJ2-1; TRBD2 is a possible D gene (6 bases). CDR1 and CDR2 from the germline V gene are MGHRA and YSYEKL. The length of the CDR3 is 13 residues. The V and J ends lost 4 bases and 10 bases respectively, with 14 bases between them. The CDR3 protein is CASSPERRAEQFF. As DNA, the CDR3 is TGCGCCAGCAGCCCCGAGAGGAGGGCCGAGCAGTTCTTC.

The V gene is TRBV5-5, the J gene TRBJ2-2; no reliable D call. V lost 3 bases and J 6 bases, leaving 3 bases between the germline ends. The CDR3 covers 11 residues. Germline assignment: CDR1 SGHKS and CDR2 YYEKEE (reference sequence). The CDR3 loop reads CASSSAGELFF. CDR3 nucleotides: TGTGCCAGCAGCTCTGCCGGGGAGCTGTTTTTT.